This T cell receptor beta chain emerged from a study of T-cell reconstitution after alpha-beta-depleted transplantation in children. Study observations and caveats: When one year had passed after transplant, most T-cell counts and diversity came from newly produced T cells. About two months after transplant, alpha-beta T cells reportedly came from several hundred expanded graft clones. The origin of high day-60 TCRbeta diversity in some patients lay in surviving recipient T cells and thymic progenitors.

The CDR3 runs 17 residues. J was trimmed by 5 bases and V by 5 bases; bases with no gene match: 15. Germline CDR1 reads MGHRA; CDR2 reads YSYEKL. Note on this clonotype: What it binds is unknown.

TCRbeta library construction was performed incorporating unique molecular identifiers. TCRdb used MiXCR to reprocess the PCR reads, holding one entry per CDR3 protein. Here the sample spans 700,000 or so distinct CDR3 sequences, over 10% being singletons. This chain joins TRBV4-1 and TRBJ1-5; 7 bases fit TRBD1. The sequencing here drew on PBMCs, taken before TCRalphabeta/CD19-depleted stem cell transplant. This receptor was taken from a girl aged 2 to 9 with congenital amegakaryocytic thrombocytopenia, due to receive a stem cell transplant. The CDR3 DNA is TGCGCCAGCAGCTGGATCCCAGGGGGTGATTTGGATCAGCCCCAGCATTTT. Translating gives CASSWIPGGDLDQPQHF.